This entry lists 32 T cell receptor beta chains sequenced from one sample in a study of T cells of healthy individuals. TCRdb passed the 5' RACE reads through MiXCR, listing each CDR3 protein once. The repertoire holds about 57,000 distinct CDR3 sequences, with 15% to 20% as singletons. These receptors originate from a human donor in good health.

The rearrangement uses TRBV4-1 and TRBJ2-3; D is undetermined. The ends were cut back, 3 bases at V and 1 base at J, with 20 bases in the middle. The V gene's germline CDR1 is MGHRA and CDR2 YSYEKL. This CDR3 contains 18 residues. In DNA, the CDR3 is TGCGCCAGCAGCCACGTTATAGCTGCTCAGCCGGGCACAGATACGCAGTATTTT. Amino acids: CASSHVIAAQPGTDTQYF.

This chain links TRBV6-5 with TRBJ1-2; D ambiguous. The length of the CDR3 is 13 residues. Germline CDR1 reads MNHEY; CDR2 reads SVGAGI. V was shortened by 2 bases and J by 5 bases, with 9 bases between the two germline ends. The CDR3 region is CASSYLAAYGYTF. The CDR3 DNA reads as TGTGCCAGCAGTTACCTGGCAGCTTATGGCTACACCTTC.

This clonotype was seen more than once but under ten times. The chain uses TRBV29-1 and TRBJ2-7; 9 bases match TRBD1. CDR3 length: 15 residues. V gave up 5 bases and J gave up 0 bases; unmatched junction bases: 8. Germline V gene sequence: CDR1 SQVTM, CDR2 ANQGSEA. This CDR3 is CSVSPGQGFSYEQYF. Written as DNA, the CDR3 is TGCAGCGTTTCCCCGGGACAGGGTTTCTCCTACGAGCAGTACTTC.

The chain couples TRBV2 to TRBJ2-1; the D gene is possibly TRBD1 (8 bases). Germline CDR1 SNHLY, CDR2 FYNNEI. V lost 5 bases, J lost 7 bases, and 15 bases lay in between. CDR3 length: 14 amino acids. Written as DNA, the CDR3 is TGTGCCAGCAGTCGCGGACAGGGAGGGAATGAGCAGTTCTTC. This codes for CASSRGQGGNEQFF.

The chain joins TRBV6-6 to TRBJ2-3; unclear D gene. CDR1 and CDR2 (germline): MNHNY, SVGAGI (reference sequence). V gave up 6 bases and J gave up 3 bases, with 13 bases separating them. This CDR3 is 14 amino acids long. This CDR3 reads CASRVNPGTDTQYF. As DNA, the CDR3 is TGTGCCAGCAGAGTTAATCCCGGTACAGATACGCAGTATTTT.

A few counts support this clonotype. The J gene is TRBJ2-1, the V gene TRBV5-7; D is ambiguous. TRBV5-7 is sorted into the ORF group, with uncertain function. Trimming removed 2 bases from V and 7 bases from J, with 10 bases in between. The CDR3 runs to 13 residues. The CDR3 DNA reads TGTGCCAGCAGCTTCTCAAGTACTAATGAGCAGTTCTTC. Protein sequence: CASSFSSTNEQFF.

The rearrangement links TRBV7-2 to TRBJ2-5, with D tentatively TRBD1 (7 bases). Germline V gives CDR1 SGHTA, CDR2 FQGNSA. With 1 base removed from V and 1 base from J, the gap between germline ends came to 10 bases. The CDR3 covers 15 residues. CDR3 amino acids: CASSLGQGGQETQYF. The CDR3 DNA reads TGTGCCAGCAGCTTAGGGCAGGGGGGCCAAGAGACCCAGTACTTC.

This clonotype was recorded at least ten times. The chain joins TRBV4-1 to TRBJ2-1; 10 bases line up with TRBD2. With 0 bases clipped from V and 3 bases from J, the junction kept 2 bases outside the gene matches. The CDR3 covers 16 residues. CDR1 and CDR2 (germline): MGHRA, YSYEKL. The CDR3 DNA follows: TGCGCCAGCAGCCAAGAGGCTAGCGGGGGCTACAATGAGCAGTTCTTC. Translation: CASSQEASGGYNEQFF.

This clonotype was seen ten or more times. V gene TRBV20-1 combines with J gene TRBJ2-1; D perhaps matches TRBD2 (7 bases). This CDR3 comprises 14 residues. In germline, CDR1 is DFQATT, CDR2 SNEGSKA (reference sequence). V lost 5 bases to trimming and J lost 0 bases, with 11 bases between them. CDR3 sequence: CSARGASSYNEQFF. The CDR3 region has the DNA TGCAGTGCTCGGGGGGCGAGCTCCTACAATGAGCAGTTCTTC.

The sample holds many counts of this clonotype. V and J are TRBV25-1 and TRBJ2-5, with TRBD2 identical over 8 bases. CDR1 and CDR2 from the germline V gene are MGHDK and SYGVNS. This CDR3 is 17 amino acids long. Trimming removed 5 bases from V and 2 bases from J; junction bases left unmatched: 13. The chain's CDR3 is CASSPQRENGLQETQYF. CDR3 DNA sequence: TGTGCCAGCAGTCCCCAGCGGGAGAACGGACTGCAAGAGACCCAGTACTTC.

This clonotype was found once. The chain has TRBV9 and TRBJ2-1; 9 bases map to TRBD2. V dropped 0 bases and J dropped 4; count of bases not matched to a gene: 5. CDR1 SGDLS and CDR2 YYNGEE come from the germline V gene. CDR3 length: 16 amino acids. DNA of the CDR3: TGTGCCAGCAGCGTAGCTGGCGGGGGGGGGTACAATGAGCAGTTCTTC. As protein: CASSVAGGGGYNEQFF.

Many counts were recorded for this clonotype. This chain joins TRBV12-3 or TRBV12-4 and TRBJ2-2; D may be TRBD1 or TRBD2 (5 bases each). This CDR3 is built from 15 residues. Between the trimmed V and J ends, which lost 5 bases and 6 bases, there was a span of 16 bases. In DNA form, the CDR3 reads TGTGCCAGCAGTCTAAGACGTGGGGGAGCCGGGGAGCTGTTTTTT. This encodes CASSLRRGGAGELFF.

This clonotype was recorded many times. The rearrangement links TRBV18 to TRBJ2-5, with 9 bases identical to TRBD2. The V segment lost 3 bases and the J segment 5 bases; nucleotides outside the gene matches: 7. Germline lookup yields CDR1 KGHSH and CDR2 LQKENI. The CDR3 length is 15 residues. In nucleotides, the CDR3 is TGTGCCAGCTCACCTTTAATAGCGGGAGAGGAGACCCAGTACTTC. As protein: CASSPLIAGEETQYF.

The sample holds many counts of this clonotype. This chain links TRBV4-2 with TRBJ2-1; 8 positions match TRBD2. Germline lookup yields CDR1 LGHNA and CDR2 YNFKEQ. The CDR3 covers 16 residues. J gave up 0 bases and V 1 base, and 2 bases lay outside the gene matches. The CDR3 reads CASSQGSGSSYNEQFF. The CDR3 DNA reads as TGTGCCAGCAGCCAAGGCAGCGGGAGCTCCTACAATGAGCAGTTCTTC.

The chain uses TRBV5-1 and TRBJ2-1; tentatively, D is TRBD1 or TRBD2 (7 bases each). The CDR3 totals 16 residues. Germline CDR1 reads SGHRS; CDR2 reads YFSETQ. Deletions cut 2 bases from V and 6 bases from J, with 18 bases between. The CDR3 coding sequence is TGCGCCAGCAGCTTACCAGGGGGAGGGGGAGGCAATGAGCAGTTCTTC. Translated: CASSLPGGGGGNEQFF.

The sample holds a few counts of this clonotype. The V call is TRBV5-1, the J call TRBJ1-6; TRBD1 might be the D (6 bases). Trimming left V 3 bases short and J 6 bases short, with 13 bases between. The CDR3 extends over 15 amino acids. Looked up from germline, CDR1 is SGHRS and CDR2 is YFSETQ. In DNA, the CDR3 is TGCGCCAGCAGCTCGCTACAGGGTTCTAATTCACCCCTCCACTTT. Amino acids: CASSSLQGSNSPLHF. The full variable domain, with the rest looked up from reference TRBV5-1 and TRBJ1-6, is KAGVTQTPRYLIKTRGQQVTLSCSPISGHRSVSWYQQTPGQGLQFLFEYFSETQRNKGNFPGRFSGRQFSNSRSEMNVSTLELGDSALYLCASSSLQGSNSPLHFGNGTRLTVT.

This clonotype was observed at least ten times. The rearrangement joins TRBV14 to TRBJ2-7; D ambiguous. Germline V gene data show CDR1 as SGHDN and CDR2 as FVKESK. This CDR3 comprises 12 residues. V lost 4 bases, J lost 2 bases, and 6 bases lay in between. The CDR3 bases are TGTGCCAGCAGCCCCGCGCCCTACGAGCAGTACTTC. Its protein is CASSPAPYEQYF.

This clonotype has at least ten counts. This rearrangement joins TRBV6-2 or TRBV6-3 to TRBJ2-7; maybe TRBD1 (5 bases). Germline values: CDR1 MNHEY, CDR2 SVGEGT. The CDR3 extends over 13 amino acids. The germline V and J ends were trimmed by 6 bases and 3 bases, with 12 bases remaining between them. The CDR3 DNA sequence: TGTGCCAGCAGGAGTAACCAGGGCTACGAGCAGTACTTC. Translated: CASRSNQGYEQYF.

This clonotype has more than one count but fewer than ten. CDR3 amino acids: CSARAQTSTDTQYF. CDR3 nucleotides: TGCAGTGCTAGAGCGCAGACTAGCACAGATACGCAGTATTTT. The chain couples TRBV20-1 to TRBJ2-3; D unresolved. Trimming took 1 base from V and 0 from J, leaving 8 bases between them. The length of the CDR3 is 14 residues. The germline gives CDR1 DFQATT, CDR2 SNEGSKA (reference sequence).

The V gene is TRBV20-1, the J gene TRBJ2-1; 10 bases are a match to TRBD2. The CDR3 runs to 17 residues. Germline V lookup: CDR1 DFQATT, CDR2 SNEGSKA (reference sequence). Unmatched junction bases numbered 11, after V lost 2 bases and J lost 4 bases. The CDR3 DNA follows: TGCAGTGCTAGAATTCTAGCGGGAGAGGGGCTATACAATGAGCAGTTCTTC. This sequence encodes CSARILAGEGLYNEQFF.

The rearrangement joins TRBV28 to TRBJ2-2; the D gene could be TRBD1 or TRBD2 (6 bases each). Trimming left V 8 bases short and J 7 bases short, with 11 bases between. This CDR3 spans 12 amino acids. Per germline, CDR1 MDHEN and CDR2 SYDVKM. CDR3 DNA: TGTGCCAGCTCGGGGGCTAGCGGGGAGCTGTTTTTT. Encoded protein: CASSGASGELFF.

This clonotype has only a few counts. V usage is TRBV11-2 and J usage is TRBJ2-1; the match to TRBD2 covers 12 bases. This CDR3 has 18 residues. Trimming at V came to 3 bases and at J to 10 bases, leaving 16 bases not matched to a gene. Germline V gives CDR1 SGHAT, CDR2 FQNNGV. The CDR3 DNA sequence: TGTGCCAGCAGCTTCGGGATCGTGGCTAGCGGGGGGGCACAGGAGCAGTTCTTC. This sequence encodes CASSFGIVASGGAQEQFF. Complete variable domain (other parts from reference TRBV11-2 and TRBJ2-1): EAGVAQSPRYKIIEKRQSVAFWCNPISGHATLYWYQQILGQGPKLLIQFQNNGVVDDSQLPKDRFSAERLKGVDSTLKIQPAKLEDSAVYLCASSFGIVASGGAQEQFFGPGTRLTVL.

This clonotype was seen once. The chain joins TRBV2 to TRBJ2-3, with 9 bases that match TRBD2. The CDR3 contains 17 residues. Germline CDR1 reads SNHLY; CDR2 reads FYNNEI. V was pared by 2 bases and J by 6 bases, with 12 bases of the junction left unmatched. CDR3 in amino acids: CASSERGLRGGADTQYF. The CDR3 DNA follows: TGTGCCAGCAGTGAAAGAGGTTTGCGGGGGGGTGCGGATACGCAGTATTTT.

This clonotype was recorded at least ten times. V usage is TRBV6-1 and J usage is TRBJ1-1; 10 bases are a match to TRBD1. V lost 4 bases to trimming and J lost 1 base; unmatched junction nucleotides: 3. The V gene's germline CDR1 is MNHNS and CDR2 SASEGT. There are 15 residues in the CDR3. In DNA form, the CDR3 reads TGTGCCAGCAGTGGTTGGACAGGGGGGAACACTGAAGCTTTCTTT. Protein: CASSGWTGGNTEAFF.

CDR3 nucleotides: TGTGCCAGTAGTGTCGGGACGAACCTGGAAGATACGCAGTATTTT. This sequence encodes CASSVGTNLEDTQYF. The J gene is TRBJ2-3, the V gene TRBV19; D is tentatively TRBD1 or TRBD2 (5 bases each). V shed 5 bases and J shed 5 bases, with 17 bases lying between them. This CDR3 has 15 amino acids. Germline loops: CDR1 LNHDA, CDR2 SQIVND (reference sequence).

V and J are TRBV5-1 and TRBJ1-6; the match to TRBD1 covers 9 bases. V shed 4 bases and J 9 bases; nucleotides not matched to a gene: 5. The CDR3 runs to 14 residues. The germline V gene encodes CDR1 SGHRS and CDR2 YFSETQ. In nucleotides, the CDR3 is TGCGCCAGCAGCCCCGGGACAGGGCGTTCACCCCTCCACTTT. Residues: CASSPGTGRSPLHF.

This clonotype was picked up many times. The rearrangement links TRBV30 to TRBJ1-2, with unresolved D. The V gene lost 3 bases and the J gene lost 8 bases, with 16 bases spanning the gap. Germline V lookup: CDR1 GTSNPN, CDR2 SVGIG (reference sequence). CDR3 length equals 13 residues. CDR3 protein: CAWRMGGMFGYTF. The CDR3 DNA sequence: TGTGCCTGGAGAATGGGAGGCATGTTCGGCTACACCTTC.

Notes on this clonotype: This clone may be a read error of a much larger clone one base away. CDR3 nucleotides: TGCGCCAGCAGCCGGGGACTTGCTGAAGCTTTCTTT. Translated: CASSRGLAEAFF. This rearrangement joins TRBV5-1 to TRBJ1-1; D may be TRBD1 (5 bases). This CDR3 is 12 amino acids long. V lost 4 bases and J 6 bases, leaving 10 bases between the germline ends. Germline V gives CDR1 SGHRS, CDR2 YFSETQ.

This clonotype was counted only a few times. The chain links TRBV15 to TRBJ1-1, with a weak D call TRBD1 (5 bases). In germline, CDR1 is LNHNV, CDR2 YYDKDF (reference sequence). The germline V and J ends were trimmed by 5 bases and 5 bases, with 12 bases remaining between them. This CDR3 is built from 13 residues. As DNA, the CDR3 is TGTGCCACCAGCGCAGGGAAGGTTACTGAAGCTTTCTTT. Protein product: CATSAGKVTEAFF. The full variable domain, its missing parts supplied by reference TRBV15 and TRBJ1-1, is DAMVIQNPRYQVTQFGKPVTLSCSQTLNHNVMYWYQQKSSQAPKLLFHYYDKDFNNEADTPDNFQSRRPNTSFCFLDIRSPGLGDTAMYLCATSAGKVTEAFFGQGTRLTVV.

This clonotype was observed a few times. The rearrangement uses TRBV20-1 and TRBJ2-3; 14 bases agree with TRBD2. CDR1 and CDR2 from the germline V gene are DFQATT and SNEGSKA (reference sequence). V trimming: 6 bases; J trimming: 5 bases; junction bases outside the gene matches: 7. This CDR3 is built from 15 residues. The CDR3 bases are TGCAGTGCGCTGACTAGCGGGGGGGCAAGAGATACGCAGTATTTT. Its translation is CSALTSGGARDTQYF.

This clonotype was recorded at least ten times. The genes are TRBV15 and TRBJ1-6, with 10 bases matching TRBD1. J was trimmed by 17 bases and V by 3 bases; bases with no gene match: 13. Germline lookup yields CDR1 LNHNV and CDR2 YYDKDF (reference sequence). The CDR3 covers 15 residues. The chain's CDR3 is CATSRTGTGAAHVHF. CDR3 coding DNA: TGTGCCACCAGCAGGACCGGGACAGGGGCCGCCCACGTCCACTTT. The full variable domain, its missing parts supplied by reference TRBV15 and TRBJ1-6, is DAMVIQNPRYQVTQFGKPVTLSCSQTLNHNVMYWYQQKSSQAPKLLFHYYDKDFNNEADTPDNFQSRRPNTSFCFLDIRSPGLGDTAMYLCATSRTGTGAAHVHFGNGTRLTVT.

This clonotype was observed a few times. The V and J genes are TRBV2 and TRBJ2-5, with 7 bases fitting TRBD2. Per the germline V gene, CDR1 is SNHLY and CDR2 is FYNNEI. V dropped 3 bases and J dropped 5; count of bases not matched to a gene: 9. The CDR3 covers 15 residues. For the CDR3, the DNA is TGTGCCAGCAGTGACGGACTAGGTACCTCGGAGACCCAGTACTTC. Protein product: CASSDGLGTSETQYF.